This is a list of T cell receptor beta chains from one sample in a study of identical twins. In TCRdb, the 5' RACE reads were re-called with MiXCR into one record per CDR3 protein. The table has just over 450,000 distinct CDR3 sequences, more than 13% seen once. This same sample was also part of a study on yellow fever vaccine responses in identical twins.

Sequenced input: CD4+ T cells sorted from blood. These receptors all stem from a woman in her late teens or twenties in good health. Both conserved end residues are part of each CDR3. A D gene is named only where the DNA matches it firmly.

TRBD2 TRBV20-1 14 CSAPPQRGPYEQYF
- TRBV3-1 14 CASSETTGYNEQFF
- TRBV20-1 12 CSASRDFYEQYF
TRBD2 TRBV5-1 15 CASSLMQRENNEQFF
TRBD2 TRBV2 16 CASSPPAGGPSNEQFF
- TRBV20-1 14 CSARDPGPQETQYF
- TRBV25-1 16 CASSEAGLGYAGELFF
- TRBV27 16 CASSLLAGANTGELFF
- TRBV2 14 CASSEGRLLNEQFF
- TRBV28 15 CASSLVSAATYEQYF
- TRBV29-1 14 CSASPGPSNYGYTF
- TRBV11-3 13 CASSSQTGHGYTF
- TRBV12-3/TRBV12-4 13 CASTGWTDTEAFF
TRBD2 TRBV4-2 15 CASSQAWTSSYEQYF
TRBD1 TRBV7-2 17 CASSRQGARTRVNIQYF
TRBD2 TRBV4-2 17 CASSNQQQRGVTDTQYF
TRBD2 TRBV12-3/TRBV12-4 14 CASSLASGIYEQFF
TRBD2 TRBV15 16 CATSSRLAGGNNEQFF
- TRBV7-2 14 CASSSRATNSPLHF
- TRBV6-5 15 CASSYSQVLGSPLHF
TRBD2 TRBV6-2/TRBV6-3 17 CASSYSSFSSGSNEQFF
- TRBV15 13 CATSRDLRETQYF
- TRBV4-3 15 CASSQDHSGSYEQYF
- TRBV7-6 14 CASSARDGNTEAFF
TRBD2 TRBV6-2/TRBV6-3 15 CASSYGSGRGKTQYF